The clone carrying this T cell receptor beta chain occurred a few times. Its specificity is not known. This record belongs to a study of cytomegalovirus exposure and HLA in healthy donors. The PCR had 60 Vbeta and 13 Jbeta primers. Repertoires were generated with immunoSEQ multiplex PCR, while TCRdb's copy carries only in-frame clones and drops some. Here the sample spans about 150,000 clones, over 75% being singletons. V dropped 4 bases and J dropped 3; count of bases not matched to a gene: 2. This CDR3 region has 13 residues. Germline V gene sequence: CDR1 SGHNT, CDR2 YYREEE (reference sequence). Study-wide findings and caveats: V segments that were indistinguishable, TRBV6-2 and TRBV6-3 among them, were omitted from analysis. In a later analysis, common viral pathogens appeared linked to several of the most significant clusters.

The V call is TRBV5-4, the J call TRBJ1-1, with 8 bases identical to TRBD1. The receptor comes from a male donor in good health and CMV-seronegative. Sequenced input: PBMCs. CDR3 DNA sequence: TGTGCCAGCAGCGTGGACAGGGACACTGAAGCTTTCTTT. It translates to CASSVDRDTEAFF.